This paragraph covers one T cell receptor beta chain sequence. The sample originates from a study of technical replicates of blood from a handful of donors. V was cut by 1 base and J by 7 bases, with 10 bases left in between. The CDR3 runs to 14 residues. Germline CDR1 and CDR2: SEHNR and FQNEAQ (reference sequence). Produced via immunoSEQ multiplex PCR; TCRdb's table is partial and in-frame only. The sample lists about 100,000 clones; 96% were seen once. This clonotype originated in a human donor in good health. Sample: T cells isolated from PBMCs. The chain is built from TRBV7-9 and TRBJ1-4; D ambiguous. The chain's CDR3 is CASSLGPEPEKLFF. The CDR3 bases are TGTGCCAGCAGCTTAGGGCCAGAACCTGAAAAACTGTTTTTT.